These 15 T cell receptor beta chains were all obtained from the same sample, sequenced in a study of tumor-infiltrating lymphocytes in primary liver carcinoma. They got blood RNA out of unsorted whole blood and also pulled out germline DNA. Total RNA (roughly 550 ng) served as template for TCR beta cDNA synthesis primed by a constant-region primer. Slightly modified ARM-PCR with three nested multiplex PCR rounds yielded TCR beta libraries. For approximately 9 cycles apiece, the opening two PCR rounds ran with TRBV1-TRBV30 forward primers and a C-beta reverse primer. From the multiplex PCR reads, TCRdb called clonotypes with MiXCR, one entry per CDR3 protein. The table has fewer than 400,000 distinct CDR3 sequences, 65% seen once; the top ten hold around 9.5%. The sequenced sample was peripheral blood. All receptors derive from a man aged 40-49 years with primary liver carcinoma and hepatitis B virus infection.

Notes on this clonotype: An end of the junction differs from the germline gene, which may be a read error. The chain combines TRBV5-6 with TRBJ2-3, with D unclear. This CDR3 region has 15 residues. Germline V gene data show CDR1 as SGHDT and CDR2 as YYEEEE. CDR3 nucleotide sequence: TGTGTCAGCAGCTTTGGCATAAGTAGCACAGATACGCAGTATTTT. As protein: CVSSFGISSTDTQYF. Based on the CDR3 plus reference TRBV5-6 and TRBJ2-3, the full variable domain is DAGVTQSPTHLIKTRGQQVTLRCSPKSGHDTVSWYQQALGQGPQFIFQYYEEEERQRGNFPDRFSGHQFPNYSSELNVNALLLGDSALYLCVSSFGISSTDTQYFGPGTRLTVL.

With respect to this clonotype: Lacking the conserved final phenylalanine or tryptophan, this CDR3 likely reflects a read error. The chain is built from TRBV11-1 and TRBJ2-7; D is unclear. The length of the CDR3 is 11 residues. The ends were cut back, 5 bases at V and 7 bases at J, with 9 bases in the middle. Germline-derived CDR1 and CDR2 are SGHAT and FQDESV (reference sequence). The DNA for the CDR3 is TGTGCCAGCAGCCCCGGCCGGGAGCAGTACTTA. Its protein is CASSPGREQYL.

Worth noting for this clonotype: One junction end does not reproduce the germline sequence, and a read error may be involved. The CDR3 loop is CVSSVRDSTYEQHF. DNA for the CDR3: TGTGTCAGCAGTGTCCGGGACAGCACCTACGAGCAGCACTTC. The V and J genes are TRBV6-1 and TRBJ2-7, with 7 positions matching TRBD1. Looked up from germline, CDR1 is MNHNS and CDR2 is SASEGT. The length of the CDR3 is 14 residues.

V is TRBV10-2 and J is TRBJ2-3; TRBD2 matches at 8 bases. This CDR3 has 13 amino acids. The junction had 7 bases not matched to a gene; V was cut back by 8 bases and J by 6 bases. From germline, CDR1 is WSHSY and CDR2 SAAADI. This CDR3 reads CASRGGRTDTQYF. CDR3 nucleotide sequence: TGCGCCAGCCGGGGCGGGAGGACGGATACGCAGTATTTT.

This chain connects TRBV11-3 to TRBJ2-7; perhaps TRBD2 as D (6 bases). This CDR3 region has 18 residues. Per the germline V gene, CDR1 is SGHNT and CDR2 is YENEEA. Trimming left V 2 bases short and J 2 bases short, with 22 bases between. The CDR3 DNA is TGTGCCAGCAGCTTATCGCGGCTAGCGAGAAATAGACCCTACGAGCAGTACTTC. Translated: CASSLSRLARNRPYEQYF.

With respect to this clonotype: The conserved phenylalanine or tryptophan normally closing the CDR3 is absent here, so this likely arose from a read error. The chain links TRBV10-3 to TRBJ1-5; D gene ambiguous. V was pared by 2 bases and J by 4 bases, with 9 bases between. The CDR3 is made up of 14 amino acids. Germline CDR1 ENHRY, CDR2 SYGVKD. CDR3 coding DNA: TGTGCCATCAGTGAGCGGGGAGTGAATCAGCCCCAGCATCTT. It translates to CAISERGVNQPQHL.

The V and J genes are TRBV12-3 or TRBV12-4 and TRBJ2-7; 9 bases map to TRBD2. The CDR3 loop spans 19 amino acids. V was clipped by 9 bases and J by 5 bases; unmatched bases: 26. CDR3 residues: CASSSRRHGSGRGRHEQYF. CDR3 nucleotides: TGTGCCAGTTCCTCCCGTCGGCACGGTAGCGGGAGAGGTAGGCACGAGCAGTACTTC.

Details on this clonotype: Since the CDR3 does not end with the conserved phenylalanine or tryptophan, this likely comes from a read error. This chain uses TRBV11-3 with TRBJ1-1, with D uncertain. This CDR3 is built from 13 residues. Germline V gene lookup returns CDR1 SGHNT and CDR2 YENEEA. Written as DNA, the CDR3 is TGTGCCAGCAGCGCGGGAGGTAACACTGACGCTTTCTTA. It codes for CASSAGGNTDAFL.

This clonotype was detected many times. The gene calls are TRBV12-3 or TRBV12-4 and TRBJ1-2; 11 bases line up with TRBD1. V lost 4 bases to trimming and J lost 10 bases; unmatched junction nucleotides: 5. CDR3 size: 13 residues. The CDR3, as DNA: TGTGCCAGCAGTTCCTGGGACAGGGGGGACTACACCTTC. It is translated as CASSSWDRGDYTF.

This clonotype was detected once. The junction shows a germline mismatch at one end, possibly a read error. The CDR3 is CASGFPKGQWGLNEQLF. The CDR3 DNA reads TGTGCCAGCGGCTTTCCTAAGGGACAGTGGGGACTCAATGAGCAGCTCTTC. The chain is built from TRBV11-2 and TRBJ2-1; a possible D gene is TRBD1 (7 bases). This CDR3 region has 17 residues. CDR1 and CDR2 (germline): SGHAT, FQNNGV.

This clonotype occurred many times. V usage is TRBV5-6 and J usage is TRBJ2-1; D is unclear. Between the trimmed V and J ends, which lost 0 bases and 9 bases, there was a span of 4 bases. The CDR3 has 11 amino acids. CDR1 is SGHDT and CDR2 is YYEEEE in the germline V gene. Here the CDR3 reads CASSLEIEQFF. Here the CDR3 DNA reads TGTGCCAGCAGCTTGGAGATTGAGCAGTTCTTC. Full variable domain (outside the CDR3, taken from reference TRBV5-6 and TRBJ2-1): DAGVTQSPTHLIKTRGQQVTLRCSPKSGHDTVSWYQQALGQGPQFIFQYYEEEERQRGNFPDRFSGHQFPNYSSELNVNALLLGDSALYLCASSLEIEQFFGPGTRLTVL.

Remarks on this clonotype: A much more abundant neighbour one base away suggests this may be a read error. V and J are TRBV10-3 and TRBJ2-2; TRBD2 agrees at 13 bases. The germline gives CDR1 ENHRY, CDR2 SYGVKD. The CDR3 is 17 residues long. The CDR3 bases are TGTGTCATCAGCGCCGATAGGACTAGCGGGAGAATTGGGGAGCTGTTTTTT. It is translated as CVISADRTSGRIGELFF.

The chain is built from TRBV6-1 and TRBJ2-1; TRBD2 is a possible D gene (6 bases). With 6 bases removed from V and 5 bases from J, the gap between germline ends came to 20 bases. CDR3 length equals 16 residues. CDR1 and CDR2 from the germline V gene are MNHNS and SASEGT. CDR3 sequence: CASSERRGIDHNEQFF. DNA for the CDR3: TGTGCCAGCAGCGAGCGTCGGGGGATAGACCACAATGAGCAGTTCTTC.

This clonotype was recorded many times. This chain links TRBV6-1 with TRBJ1-4; D is ambiguous. V lost 3 bases to trimming and J lost 5 bases, with 1 base between them. The CDR3 spans 11 residues. Germline V gives CDR1 MNHNS, CDR2 SASEGT. In nucleotides, the CDR3 is TGTGCCAGCAGTGACAATGAAAAACTGTTTTTT. This encodes CASSDNEKLFF.

The V call is TRBV6-1, the J call TRBJ2-2; 8 bases align to TRBD1. Germline trimming cut 5 bases from V and 6 bases from J; bases unmatched to any gene: 14. The CDR3 covers 17 residues. Germline CDR1 reads MNHNS; CDR2 reads SASEGT. The DNA for the CDR3 is TGTGCCAGCAGTACGAGACAGGGGAGGTCTGGAGCCGGGGAGCTGTTTTTT. Its protein product is CASSTRQGRSGAGELFF.